The following is a T cell receptor (beta chain) sequence with its context. Lacking the conserved final phenylalanine or tryptophan, this CDR3 likely reflects a read error. The DNA is omitted, as the CDR3 cannot be located on it reliably, and the CDR3 follows TCRdb's listing. The TCR library protocol attached unique molecular identifiers to the individual cDNA molecules. TCRdb processed the 5' RACE reads anew with MiXCR; each CDR3 protein has one entry. The sample contains over 80,000 distinct CDR3 sequences, 13% to 15% of which appear only once. Germline values: CDR1 SQVTM, CDR2 ANQGSEA. The CDR3 is 9 amino acids long, termini counted. This sample was taken from a study of early T cells in non-severe SARS-CoV-2 infection. Study context: Bulk RNA isolated from unsorted whole blood underwent sequencing; chains were not paired.

The chain joins TRBV29-1 to TRBJ1-1; the table gives TRBD1 as D, unverified against the DNA. The receptor's source is an adult who was a healthcare worker with PCR-confirmed SARS-CoV-2 infection or an uninfected control (not recorded which). The source material was whole blood. Here the CDR3 reads CSLGACTRI.